This T cell receptor (beta chain) was found in a study of cytomegalovirus exposure and HLA in healthy donors. V shed 5 bases and J shed 8 bases, with 12 bases lying between them. The germline V gene encodes CDR1 MDHEN and CDR2 SYDVKM. The CDR3 length is 12 residues. About this clone itself: Its antigen is not known.

Findings of the study overall: V- and J-gene trimming of TCR beta was linked (in a later analysis) to a missense DCLRE1C variant. Immune exposure was documented only through CMV serostatus.

The PCR employed 60 Vbeta primers together with 13 Jbeta primers. Produced via immunoSEQ multiplex PCR; TCRdb's table is partial and in-frame only. The sample has about 55,000 clones; about 82% are singletons. What was sequenced was PBMCs. The genes are TRBV28 and TRBJ1-2; D may be TRBD1 (6 bases). This clonotype originated in a man between 25 and 39 years old in good health and CMV-seronegative. Here the CDR3 reads CASSPVRGGYTF. CDR3 nucleotides: TGTGCCAGCAGTCCGGTCAGGGGCGGCTACACCTTC.